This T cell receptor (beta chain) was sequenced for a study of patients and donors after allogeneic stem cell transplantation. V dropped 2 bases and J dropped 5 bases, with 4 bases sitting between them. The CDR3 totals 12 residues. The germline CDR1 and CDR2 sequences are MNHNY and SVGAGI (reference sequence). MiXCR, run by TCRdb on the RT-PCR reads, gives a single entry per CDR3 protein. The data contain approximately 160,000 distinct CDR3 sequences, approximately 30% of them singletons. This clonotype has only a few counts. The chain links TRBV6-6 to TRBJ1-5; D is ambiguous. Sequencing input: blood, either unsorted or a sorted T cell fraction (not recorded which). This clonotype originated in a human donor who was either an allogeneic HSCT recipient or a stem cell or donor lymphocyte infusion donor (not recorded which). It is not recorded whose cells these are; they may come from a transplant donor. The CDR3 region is CASSYRDQPQHF. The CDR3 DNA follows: TGTGCCAGCAGTTACCGAGATCAGCCCCAGCATTTT.